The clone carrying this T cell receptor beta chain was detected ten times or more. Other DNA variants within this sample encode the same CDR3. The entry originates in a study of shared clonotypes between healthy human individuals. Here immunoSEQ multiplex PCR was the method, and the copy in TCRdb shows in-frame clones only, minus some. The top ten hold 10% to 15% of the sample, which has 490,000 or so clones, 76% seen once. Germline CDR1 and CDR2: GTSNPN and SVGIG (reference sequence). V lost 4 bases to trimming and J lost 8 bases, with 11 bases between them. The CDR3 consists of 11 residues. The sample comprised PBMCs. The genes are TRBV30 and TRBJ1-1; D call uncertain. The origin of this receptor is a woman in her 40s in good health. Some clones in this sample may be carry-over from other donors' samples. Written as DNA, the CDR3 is TGTGCCTGGATTAATGTAAGGGAAGCTTTCTTT. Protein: CAWINVREAFF.